This paragraph reports one TCR beta chain. The sample comes from a study of blood T cell repertoires in COVID-19. Study background: The study drew acute and convalescent COVID-19 samples from the United States, Italy and Spain. In each case, the material was cDNA or gDNA derived from T cells, B-cell-depleted T cells, or PBMCs.

Trimming took 7 bases from V and 5 from J; bases not matched to a gene: 4. This CDR3 spans 13 amino acids. Germline lookup yields CDR1 SQVTM and CDR2 ANQGSEA. Before they entered the study, exposed participants had met a COVID-19 case within 2 weeks. Authors' data handling: Counts of nucleated cells, estimated from reference gene primer amplification, were obtained. Profiling relied on immunoSEQ multiplex PCR, and the TCRdb table lists in-frame clones only, not all of them. V and J calls and clone size are as listed in that table; D and trimming were resolved from the DNA. Here the sample spans 200,000 to 250,000 clones, roughly 89% being singletons.

This TCR was sampled from a man aged 25-40 years who had been exposed to COVID-19. The V call is TRBV29-1, the J call TRBJ1-4; 10 bases fit TRBD1. Sequencing was performed on PBMCs or T cells enriched from blood (not recorded which). Here the CDR3 DNA reads TGCAGCGGAAGACAGGGGGCAAATGAAAAACTGTTTTTT. Translation gives CSGRQGANEKLFF.